The present entry profiles one T cell receptor beta chain with its context. This record comes from a study of cytomegalovirus exposure and HLA in healthy donors. 60 Vbeta and 13 Jbeta primers were used in PCR. Method: immunoSEQ multiplex PCR; TCRdb's copy keeps in-frame clones and lacks some. The sample includes some 190,000 clones, roughly 80% of them seen just once. V lost 7 bases, J lost 0 bases, and 11 bases lay in between. Germline CDR1 and CDR2: SGDLS and YYNGEE. This CDR3 has 13 residues. J is TRBJ2-7 and V is TRBV9, with D perhaps TRBD2 (5 bases). The clonotype originates from a male donor in good health and CMV-seronegative. Specimen: PBMCs. As DNA, the CDR3 is TGTGCCAGCGCAATAGGGAGCTCCTACGAGCAGTACTTC. This encodes CASAIGSSYEQYF.